Below, 25 T cell receptor beta chains from the same sample are listed, as sequenced in a study of human CD4 T cells and Enterobacteriaceae. Sequencing used immunoSEQ multiplex PCR; TCRdb keeps in-frame clones, though not all of them. This sample has about 29,000 clones; 70% to 85% occur once, and the top ten carry around 1.7%. The memory gate held CD4+ cells that were not CD45RA+CCR7+CD95- naive cells, over 98% pure. Material: memory CD4+ T cells from blood. The receptors originated from a human donor in good health.

The V gene is TRBV6-1, the J gene TRBJ1-4; TRBD1 might be the D (6 bases). Germline assignment: CDR1 MNHNS and CDR2 SASEGT. The ends were cut back, 4 bases at V and 4 bases at J, with 10 bases in the middle. The CDR3 loop spans 14 amino acids. CDR3 bases: TGTGCCAGCAGTGGGGGGGCAGGTAATGAAAAACTGTTTTTT. Its translation is CASSGGAGNEKLFF.

The genes are TRBV6-1 and TRBJ2-7, with D possibly matching TRBD1 (6 bases). The V and J ends lost 4 bases and 4 bases respectively, with 14 bases between them. This CDR3 has 14 residues. Germline V gene lookup returns CDR1 MNHNS and CDR2 SASEGT. The CDR3 DNA reads as TGTGCCAGCAGTGCCACACTACAGGGTTACGAGCAGTACTTC. Translation: CASSATLQGYEQYF.

This clone was seen a handful of times. V is TRBV4-1 and J is TRBJ1-3; the D is unclear. The CDR3 sequence is 13 residues long. The germline V gene encodes CDR1 MGHRA and CDR2 YSYEKL. The V gene lost 4 bases and the J gene lost 10 bases, with 14 bases spanning the gap. CDR3 in amino acids: CASSLLGIGTIYF. The CDR3, as DNA: TGCGCCAGCAGCCTCCTGGGGATTGGGACCATATATTTT.

J is TRBJ2-1 and V is TRBV19, with 11 positions matching TRBD2. V was clipped by 6 bases and J by 12 bases; unmatched bases: 4. The CDR3 length is 12 residues. The germline gives CDR1 LNHDA, CDR2 SQIVND (reference sequence). The CDR3 region is CASRLAGEVQFF. The CDR3 nucleotides read TGTGCCAGTAGACTAGCGGGAGAGGTGCAGTTCTTC.

This chain uses TRBV6-5 with TRBJ2-7; D tentatively reads TRBD1 or TRBD2 (5 bases each). CDR1 and CDR2 (germline): MNHEY, SVGAGI. CDR3 length equals 14 residues. V was pared by 0 bases and J by 2 bases, with 8 bases between. The CDR3 nucleotides read TGTGCCAGCAGTTACTCCCTGGGGGCCTACGAGCAGTACTTC. The encoded protein is CASSYSLGAYEQYF.

The chain is built from TRBV9 and TRBJ2-3; D ambiguous. CDR1 and CDR2 (germline): SGDLS, YYNGEE. CDR3 length: 15 amino acids. V shed 1 base and J shed 4 bases, with 13 bases lying between them. CDR3 DNA sequence: TGTGCCAGCAGCGTATCCGCCGGAGTATCAGATACGCAGTATTTT. Translated, it gives CASSVSAGVSDTQYF.

The chain recombines TRBV20-1 with TRBJ2-1; no clear D gene. Germline CDR1 is DFQATT and CDR2 is SNEGSKA (reference sequence). Between the trimmed V and J ends, which lost 0 bases and 13 bases, there was a span of 10 bases. The CDR3 spans 11 residues. CDR3 sequence: CSAREPVAQFF. CDR3 sequence (DNA): TGCAGTGCTAGAGAGCCAGTAGCCCAGTTCTTC.

By sample fraction, this clone is medium-sized (0.01 to 0.1%). This sequence joins TRBV7-9 and TRBJ1-1; TRBD1 might be the D (6 bases). Trimming cost V 6 bases and J 3 bases, with 11 bases left between them. Per the germline V gene, CDR1 is SEHNR and CDR2 is FQNEAQ (reference sequence). The CDR3 length is 13 residues. The CDR3, as DNA: TGTGCCAGCAGTTGGGACAAACACACTGAAGCTTTCTTT. As protein: CASSWDKHTEAFF.

The chain couples TRBV28 to TRBJ1-2; TRBD1 is a possible D gene (5 bases). V was trimmed by 6 bases and J by 1 base, leaving 15 bases between them. CDR1 and CDR2 (germline): MDHEN, SYDVKM. CDR3 length: 15 residues. In DNA form, the CDR3 reads TGTGCCAGCAGCGGCGCGGGGGAGATTAACTATGGCTACACCTTC. This codes for CASSGAGEINYGYTF.

V usage is TRBV6-4 and J usage is TRBJ2-1; 7 bases are a match to TRBD2. V trimming: 6 bases; J trimming: 0 bases; junction bases outside the gene matches: 14. The CDR3 spans 18 residues. CDR1 and CDR2 from the germline V gene are MRHNA and SNTAGT. The CDR3 is CASSHRLADGSSYNEQFF. CDR3 DNA sequence: TGTGCCAGCAGCCACAGGCTAGCGGATGGGAGCTCCTACAATGAGCAGTTCTTC.

The V and J genes are TRBV5-1 and TRBJ1-2, with a tentative D call TRBD1 (6 bases). The CDR3 spans 13 residues. Germline V CDR1 and CDR2: SGHRS, YFSETQ. V lost 0 bases to trimming and J lost 4 bases, with 7 bases between them. CDR3 in amino acids: CASSLDRAYGYTF. The CDR3 DNA is TGCGCCAGCAGCTTGGACAGGGCCTATGGCTACACCTTC.

The J gene is TRBJ2-3, the V gene TRBV7-9, with 13 bases fitting TRBD2. The CDR3 is 14 residues long. V shed 10 bases and J 2 bases; nucleotides not matched to a gene: 3. Germline V gives CDR1 SEHNR, CDR2 FQNEAQ (reference sequence). CDR3 DNA sequence: TGTGCCACGGGGACTAGCGGGAACACAGATACGCAGTATTTT. It is translated as CATGTSGNTDTQYF.

CDR3 nucleotide sequence: TGTGCCAGCATCCAATACATCAGCTCCTACAATGAGCAGTTCTTC. This translates into CASIQYISSYNEQFF. This chain links TRBV7-8 with TRBJ2-1; D gene uncertain. V lost 7 bases and J lost 0, with 13 bases in between. The CDR3 is 15 residues long. In germline, CDR1 is SGHVS, CDR2 FQNEAQ.

This clone has only one observation. V usage is TRBV18 and J usage is TRBJ1-2; TRBD1 matches at 7 bases. The CDR3 sequence is 15 residues long. The V gene end was trimmed by 6 bases and the J gene end by 4 bases; junction bases not matched to a gene: 11. CDR1 and CDR2 (germline): KGHSH, LQKENI. Here the CDR3 DNA reads TGTGCCAGCTCTCCCGACAGGGAAGGCAGCTATGGCTACACCTTC. Translating it yields CASSPDREGSYGYTF.

To note about this clone: The junction departs from germline at one end; a sequencing error may be responsible. The rearrangement links TRBV28 to TRBJ2-2; D uncertain. Per the germline V gene, CDR1 is MDHEN and CDR2 is SYDVKM. The CDR3 consists of 12 residues. The CDR3 reads CASRGNAGELFF. The CDR3 DNA is TGTGCCAGCAGAGGGAACGCCGGGGAGCTGTTTTTT. Together with reference TRBV28 and TRBJ2-2, the CDR3 gives the full variable domain: DVKVTQSSRYLVKRTGEKVFLECVQDMDHENMFWYRQDPGLGLRLIYFSYDVKMKEKGDIPEGYSVSREKKERFSLILESASTNQTSMYLCASRGNAGELFFGEGSRLTVL.

V and J are TRBV19 and TRBJ2-3, with 9 bases that match TRBD2. The trim removed 6 bases at V and 6 bases at J, leaving 7 bases unmatched. Germline V CDR1 and CDR2: LNHDA, SQIVND (reference sequence). The CDR3 sequence is 14 residues long. The DNA for the CDR3 is TGTGCCAGTAGGGTGACTAGCGGACCCGATACGCAGTATTTT. It encodes CASRVTSGPDTQYF.

The chain uses TRBV2 and TRBJ2-1; TRBD2 agrees at 7 bases. J was trimmed by 2 bases and V by 6 bases; bases with no gene match: 10. The CDR3 loop spans 16 amino acids. Germline assignment: CDR1 SNHLY and CDR2 FYNNEI. The DNA for the CDR3 is TGTGCCAGCAGCCCCCTGGGGCGGGAGCCCTACAATGAGCAGTTCTTC. Protein: CASSPLGREPYNEQFF.

This clone was seen just once. The chain joins TRBV7-2 to TRBJ1-2; TRBD1 aligns across 7 bases. With 4 bases clipped from V and 7 bases from J, the junction kept 3 bases outside the gene matches. The CDR3 has 12 amino acids. The germline CDR1 and CDR2 sequences are SGHTA and FQGNSA. The CDR3 nucleotides are TGTGCCAGCAGCTCAAACAGGGGTGGCTACACCTTC. Translation: CASSSNRGGYTF.

The chain employs TRBV2 and TRBJ2-1; 16 bases match TRBD2. CDR1 is SNHLY, CDR2 FYNNEI, per germline. This CDR3 is 17 amino acids long. Losses at the gene ends were 3 bases for V and 5 bases for J; bases not matched to a gene: 4. The CDR3 sequence is CASSEGGLAGGDNEQFF. CDR3 bases: TGTGCCAGCAGTGAGGGGGGACTAGCGGGAGGGGACAATGAGCAGTTCTTC. Using reference TRBV2 and TRBJ2-1 for the parts outside the CDR3, the full variable domain is EPEVTQTPSHQVTQMGQEVILRCVPISNHLYFYWYRQILGQKVEFLVSFYNNEISEKSEIFDDQFSVERPDGSNFTLKIRSTKLEDSAMYFCASSEGGLAGGDNEQFFGPGTRLTVL.

V and J are TRBV19 and TRBJ2-5, with unresolved D. V was shortened by 4 bases and J by 1 base, with 7 bases between the two germline ends. There are 13 residues in the CDR3. Germline CDR1 and CDR2: LNHDA and SQIVND (reference sequence). The CDR3 nucleotides read TGTGCCAGTAGTAGGCTTCGCCAAGAGACCCAGTACTTC. Residues: CASSRLRQETQYF.

The J gene is TRBJ2-1, the V gene TRBV19; D remains ambiguous. The CDR3 covers 14 residues. Per germline, CDR1 LNHDA and CDR2 SQIVND (reference sequence). Trimming removed 3 bases from V and 4 bases from J, with 10 bases in between. The CDR3 nucleotides read TGTGCCAGTAGTATCGTGGCAGAATACAATGAGCAGTTCTTC. Translated: CASSIVAEYNEQFF.

This chain links TRBV30 with TRBJ2-5; 14 bases align to TRBD2. With 6 bases clipped from V and 5 bases from J, the junction kept 17 bases outside the gene matches. This CDR3 has 18 residues. In germline, CDR1 is GTSNPN, CDR2 SVGIG (reference sequence). CDR3 sequence (DNA): TGTGCCTGCTTGCTGACTAGCGGGAGGGCCAGCTTGGGGGAGACCCAGTACTTC. Amino acids: CACLLTSGRASLGETQYF.

V gene TRBV6-1 combines with J gene TRBJ2-7, with D possibly being TRBD1 (5 bases). Germline V gene lookup returns CDR1 MNHNS and CDR2 SASEGT. This CDR3 is 12 amino acids long. Deletions cut 10 bases from V and 7 bases from J, with 17 bases between. Here the CDR3 reads CATQGGATEQYF. CDR3 DNA sequence: TGTGCCACGCAAGGTGGGGCTACGGAGCAGTACTTC.

The gene calls are TRBV5-1 and TRBJ1-1; a possible D gene is TRBD1 (6 bases). V lost 4 bases and J lost 5, with 15 bases in between. CDR3 length: 14 amino acids. Per the germline V gene, CDR1 is SGHRS and CDR2 is YFSETQ. In DNA, the CDR3 is TGCGCCAGCAGCCCGGGGGCAGGTAGTACTGAAGCTTTCTTT. Translation gives CASSPGAGSTEAFF.

A few counts support this clone. This CDR3 reads CASSQSKDFTDTQYF. The CDR3 DNA sequence: TGCGCCAGCAGCCAAAGCAAGGACTTCACAGATACGCAGTATTTT. The chain uses TRBV4-1 and TRBJ2-3; TRBD2 might be the D (5 bases). The CDR3 spans 15 residues. Germline V gives CDR1 MGHRA, CDR2 YSYEKL. Trimming cost V 2 bases and J 2 bases, with 11 bases left between them.